This TCR beta chain was sequenced in a study of T-cell reconstitution after alpha-beta-depleted transplantation in children. This clonotype was recorded a few times. What it binds is not known. Overall study results and limits: In patients about two months after transplant, alpha-beta T cells reportedly arose from several hundred expanded graft clones. When one year had passed after transplant, most T-cell counts and diversity came from newly produced T cells.

The CDR3 extends over 16 amino acids. The ends were cut back, 6 bases at V and 0 bases at J, with 12 bases in the middle. It was with unique molecular identifiers that the TCRbeta library was prepared. MiXCR, applied by TCRdb to the PCR reads, yields one record per CDR3 protein. The sample contains about 590,000 distinct CDR3 sequences, around 13% of which appear only once. This chain links TRBV12-3 or TRBV12-4 with TRBJ2-6, with unresolved D. The sequenced sample was PBMCs, mostly from graft donor cells, obtained 360 days after TCRalphabeta/CD19-depleted stem cell transplant. This TCR was recovered from a male patient between 10 and 17 years old who had a stem cell transplant for acute myeloid leukemia, so the T cells may come from the graft donor. For the CDR3, the DNA is TGTGCCAGCAGCGCATCCGGGCCCTCTGGGGCCAACGTCCTGACTTTC. It is translated as CASSASGPSGANVLTF.